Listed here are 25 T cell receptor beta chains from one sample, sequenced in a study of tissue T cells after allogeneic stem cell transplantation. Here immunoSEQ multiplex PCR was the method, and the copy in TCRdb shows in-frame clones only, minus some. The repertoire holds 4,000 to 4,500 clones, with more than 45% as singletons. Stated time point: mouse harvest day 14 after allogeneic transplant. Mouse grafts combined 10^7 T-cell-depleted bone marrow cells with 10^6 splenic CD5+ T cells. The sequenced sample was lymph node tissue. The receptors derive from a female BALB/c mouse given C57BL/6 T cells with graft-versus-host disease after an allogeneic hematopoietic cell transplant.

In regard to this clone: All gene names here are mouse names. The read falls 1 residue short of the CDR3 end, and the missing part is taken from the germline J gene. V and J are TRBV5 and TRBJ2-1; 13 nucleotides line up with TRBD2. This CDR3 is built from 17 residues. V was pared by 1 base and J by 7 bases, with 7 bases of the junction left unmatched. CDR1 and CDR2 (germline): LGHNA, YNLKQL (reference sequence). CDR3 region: CASSQAPDWGGWAEQFF. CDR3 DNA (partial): TGTGCCAGCAGCCAAGCTCCGGACTGGGGGGGCTGGGCTGAGCAGTTC.

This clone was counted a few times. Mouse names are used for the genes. Incomplete CDR3 DNA: TGTGCCAGCAGCCCTTCAAGTTCTGGAAATACGCTCTAT. It is translated as CASSPSSSGNTLY. The complete CDR3 sequence is CASSPSSSGNTLYF. This chain connects TRBV14 to TRBJ1-3; D gene unclear. The read ends 1 residue before the CDR3 terminus; that terminus is restored from the germline J gene. CDR3 length: 14 residues. V dropped 5 bases and J dropped 0 bases, with 9 bases sitting between them. Germline V CDR1 and CDR2: SGHDT, FRDEAV.

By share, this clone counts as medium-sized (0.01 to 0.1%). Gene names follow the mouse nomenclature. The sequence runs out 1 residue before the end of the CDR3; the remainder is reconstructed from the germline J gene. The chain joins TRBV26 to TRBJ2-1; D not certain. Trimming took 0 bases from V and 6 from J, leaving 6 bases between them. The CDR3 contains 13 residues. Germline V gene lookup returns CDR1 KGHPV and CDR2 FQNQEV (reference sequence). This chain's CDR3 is CASSLSYPAEQFF. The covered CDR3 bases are TGTGCCAGCAGTCTGTCATACCCTGCTGAGCAGTTC.

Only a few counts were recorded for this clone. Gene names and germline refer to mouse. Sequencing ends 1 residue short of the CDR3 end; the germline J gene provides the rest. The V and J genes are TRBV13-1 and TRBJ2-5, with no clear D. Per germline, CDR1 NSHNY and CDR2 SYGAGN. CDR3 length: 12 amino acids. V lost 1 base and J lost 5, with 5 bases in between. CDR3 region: CASSDIRDTQYF. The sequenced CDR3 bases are TGTGCCAGCAGTGATATCAGAGACACCCAGTAC.

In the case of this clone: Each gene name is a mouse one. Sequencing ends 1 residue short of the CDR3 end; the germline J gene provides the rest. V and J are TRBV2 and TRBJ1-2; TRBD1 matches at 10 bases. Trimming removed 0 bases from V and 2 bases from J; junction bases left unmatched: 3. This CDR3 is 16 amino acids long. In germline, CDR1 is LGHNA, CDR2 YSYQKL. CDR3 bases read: TGTGCCAGCAGCCAAGATGCGGGACAGGGGAACTCCGACTACACC. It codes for CASSQDAGQGNSDYT. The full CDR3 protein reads CASSQDAGQGNSDYTF.

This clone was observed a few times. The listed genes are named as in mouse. The covered CDR3 bases are TGTGCCAGCAGCTACGGGGGGAGGTCCTATGAACAGTAC. It specifies CASSYGGRSYEQY. The CDR3 reads in full as CASSYGGRSYEQYF. The chain uses TRBV4 and TRBJ2-7; perhaps TRBD2 as D (6 bases). The missing CDR3 end, 1 residue past where the read stops, is filled in from the germline J gene. Germline CDR1 and CDR2: LGHDT and YNNKQL (reference sequence). Trimming stripped 3 bases from V and 1 base from J, with 10 bases between. The CDR3 totals 14 residues.

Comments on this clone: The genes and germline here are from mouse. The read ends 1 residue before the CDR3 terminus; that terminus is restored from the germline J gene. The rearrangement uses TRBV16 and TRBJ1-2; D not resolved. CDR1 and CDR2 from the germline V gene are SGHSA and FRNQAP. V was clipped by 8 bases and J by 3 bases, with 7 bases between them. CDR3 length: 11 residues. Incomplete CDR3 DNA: TGTGCAAGCGAGTGGGACTCCGACTACACC. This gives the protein CASEWDSDYT. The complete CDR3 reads CASEWDSDYTF.

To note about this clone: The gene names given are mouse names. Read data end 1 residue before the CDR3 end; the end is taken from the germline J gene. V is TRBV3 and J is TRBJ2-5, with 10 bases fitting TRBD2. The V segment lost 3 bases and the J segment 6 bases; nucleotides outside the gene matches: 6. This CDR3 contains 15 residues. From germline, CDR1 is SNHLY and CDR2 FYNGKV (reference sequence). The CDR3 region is CASSFAGGARDTQYF. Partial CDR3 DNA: TGTGCCAGCAGCTTTGCTGGGGGGGCGCGGGACACCCAGTAC.

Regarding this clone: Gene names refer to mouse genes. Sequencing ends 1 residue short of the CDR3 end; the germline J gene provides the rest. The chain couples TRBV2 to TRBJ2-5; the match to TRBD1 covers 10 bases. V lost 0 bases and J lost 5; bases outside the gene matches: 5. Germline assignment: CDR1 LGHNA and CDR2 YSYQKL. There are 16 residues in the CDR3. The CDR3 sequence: CASSQDETGGRDTQYF. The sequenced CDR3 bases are TGTGCCAGCAGCCAAGATGAGACAGGGGGCAGAGACACCCAGTAC. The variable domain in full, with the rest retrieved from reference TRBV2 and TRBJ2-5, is DPKIIQKPKYLVAVTGSEKILICEQYLGHNAMYWYRQSAKKPLEFMFSYSYQKLMDNQTASSRFQPQSSKKNHLDLQITALKPDDSATYFCASSQDETGGRDTQYFGPGTRLLVL.

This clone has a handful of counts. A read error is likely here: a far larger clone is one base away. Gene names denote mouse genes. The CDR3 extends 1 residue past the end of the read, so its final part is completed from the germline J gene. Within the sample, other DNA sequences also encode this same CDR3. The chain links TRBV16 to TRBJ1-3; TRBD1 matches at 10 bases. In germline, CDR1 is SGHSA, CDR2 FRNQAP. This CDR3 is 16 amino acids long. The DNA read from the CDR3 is TGTGCAAGCAGCTCGACCGGGACAGGGGCTGGCAATACGCTCTAT. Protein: CASSSTGTGAGNTLY. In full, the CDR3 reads CASSSTGTGAGNTLYF.

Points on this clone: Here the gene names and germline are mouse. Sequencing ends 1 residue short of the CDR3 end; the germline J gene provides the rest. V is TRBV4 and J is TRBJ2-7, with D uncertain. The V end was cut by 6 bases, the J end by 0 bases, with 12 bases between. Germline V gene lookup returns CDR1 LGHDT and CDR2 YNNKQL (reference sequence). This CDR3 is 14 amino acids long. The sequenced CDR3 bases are TGTGCCAGCAGTGATACCAGGAGCTCCTATGAACAGTAC. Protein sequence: CASSDTRSSYEQY. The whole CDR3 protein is CASSDTRSSYEQYF.

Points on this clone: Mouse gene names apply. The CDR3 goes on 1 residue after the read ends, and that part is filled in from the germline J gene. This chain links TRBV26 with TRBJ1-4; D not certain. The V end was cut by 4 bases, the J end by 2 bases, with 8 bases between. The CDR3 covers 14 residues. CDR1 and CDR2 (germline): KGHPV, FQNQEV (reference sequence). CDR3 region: CASSRQTSNERLFF. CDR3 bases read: TGTGCCAGCAGTCGGCAGACATCCAACGAAAGATTATTT.

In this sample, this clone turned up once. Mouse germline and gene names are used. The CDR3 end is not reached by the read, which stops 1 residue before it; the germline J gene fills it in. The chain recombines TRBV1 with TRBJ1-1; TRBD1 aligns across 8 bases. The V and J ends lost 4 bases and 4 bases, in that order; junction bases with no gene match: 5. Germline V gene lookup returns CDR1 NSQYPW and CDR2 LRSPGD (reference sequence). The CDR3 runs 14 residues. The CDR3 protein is CTCSGTGRGTEVFF. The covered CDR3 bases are TGCACCTGCAGTGGGACAGGGAGGGGCACAGAAGTCTTC.

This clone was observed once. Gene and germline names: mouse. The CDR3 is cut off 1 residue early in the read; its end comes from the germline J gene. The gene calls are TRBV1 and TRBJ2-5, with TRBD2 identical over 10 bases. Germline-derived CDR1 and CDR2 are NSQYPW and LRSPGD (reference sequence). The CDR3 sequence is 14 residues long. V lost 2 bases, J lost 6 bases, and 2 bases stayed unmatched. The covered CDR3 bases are TGCACCTGCAGTGCACTGGGGGGGCGCGACACCCAGTAC. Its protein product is CTCSALGGRDTQY. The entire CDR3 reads CTCSALGGRDTQYF.

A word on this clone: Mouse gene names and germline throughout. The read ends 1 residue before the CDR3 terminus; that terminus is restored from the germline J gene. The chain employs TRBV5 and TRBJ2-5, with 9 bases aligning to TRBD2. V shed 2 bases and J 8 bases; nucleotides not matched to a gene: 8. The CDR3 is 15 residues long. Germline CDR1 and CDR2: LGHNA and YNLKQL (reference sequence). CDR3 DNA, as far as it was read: TGTGCCAGCAGCCAATTCTGGGGGGGAAGGGGCACCCAGTAC. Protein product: CASSQFWGGRGTQY. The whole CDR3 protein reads CASSQFWGGRGTQYF.

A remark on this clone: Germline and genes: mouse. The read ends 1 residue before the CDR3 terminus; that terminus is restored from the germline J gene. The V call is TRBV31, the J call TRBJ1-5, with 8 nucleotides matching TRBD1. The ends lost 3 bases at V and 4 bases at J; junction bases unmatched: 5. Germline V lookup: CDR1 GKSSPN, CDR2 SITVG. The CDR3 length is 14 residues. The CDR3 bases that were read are TGTGCCTGGAGCCGGGACAGGAGAAACCAGGCTCCGCTT. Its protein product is CAWSRDRRNQAPL. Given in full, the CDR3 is CAWSRDRRNQAPLF.

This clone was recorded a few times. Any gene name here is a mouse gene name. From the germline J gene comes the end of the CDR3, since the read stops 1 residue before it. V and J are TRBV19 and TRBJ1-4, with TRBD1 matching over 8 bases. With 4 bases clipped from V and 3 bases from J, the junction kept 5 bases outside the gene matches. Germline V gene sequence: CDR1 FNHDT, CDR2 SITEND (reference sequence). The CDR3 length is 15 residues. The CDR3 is CASSSWTGPNERLFF. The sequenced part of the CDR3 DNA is TGTGCCAGCAGTTCTTGGACAGGGCCCAACGAAAGATTATTT.

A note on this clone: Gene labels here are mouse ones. Partial CDR3 DNA: TGTGCCAGCAGCATGGGACAAAACACCGGGCAGCTCTAC. Translation: CASSMGQNTGQLY. The whole CDR3 protein is CASSMGQNTGQLYF. This chain connects TRBV4 to TRBJ2-2, with a weak D call TRBD1 (6 bases). The CDR3 is cut off 1 residue early in the read; its end comes from the germline J gene. V dropped 5 bases and J dropped 1 base, with 8 bases sitting between them. The V gene's germline CDR1 is LGHDT and CDR2 YNNKQL (reference sequence). The CDR3 extends over 14 amino acids.

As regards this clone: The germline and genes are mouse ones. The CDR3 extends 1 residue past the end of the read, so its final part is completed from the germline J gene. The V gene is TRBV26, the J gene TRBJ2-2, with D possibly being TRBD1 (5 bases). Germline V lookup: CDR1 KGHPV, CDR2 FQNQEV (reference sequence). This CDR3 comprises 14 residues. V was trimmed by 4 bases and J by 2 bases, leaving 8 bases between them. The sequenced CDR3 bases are TGTGCCAGCAGTCCACAGGCTAACACCGGGCAGCTCTAC. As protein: CASSPQANTGQLY. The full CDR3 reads CASSPQANTGQLYF.

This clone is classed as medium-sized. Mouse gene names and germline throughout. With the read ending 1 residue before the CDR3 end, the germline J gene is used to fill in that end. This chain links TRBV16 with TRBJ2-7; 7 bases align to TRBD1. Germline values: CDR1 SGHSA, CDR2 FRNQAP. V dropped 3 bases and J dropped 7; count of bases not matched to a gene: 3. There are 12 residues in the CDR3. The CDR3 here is CASSFPRGEQYF. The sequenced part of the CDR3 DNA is TGTGCAAGCAGCTTCCCCAGGGGGGAACAGTAC.

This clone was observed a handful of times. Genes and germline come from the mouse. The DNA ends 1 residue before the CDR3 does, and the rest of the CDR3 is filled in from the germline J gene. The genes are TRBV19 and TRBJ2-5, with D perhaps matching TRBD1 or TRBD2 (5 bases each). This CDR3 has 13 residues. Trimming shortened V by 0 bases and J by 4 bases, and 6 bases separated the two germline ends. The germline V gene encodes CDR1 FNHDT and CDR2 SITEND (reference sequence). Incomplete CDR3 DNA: TGTGCCAGCAGTATAGCGGGGGAAGACACCCAGTAC. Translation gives CASSIAGEDTQY. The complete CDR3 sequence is CASSIAGEDTQYF.

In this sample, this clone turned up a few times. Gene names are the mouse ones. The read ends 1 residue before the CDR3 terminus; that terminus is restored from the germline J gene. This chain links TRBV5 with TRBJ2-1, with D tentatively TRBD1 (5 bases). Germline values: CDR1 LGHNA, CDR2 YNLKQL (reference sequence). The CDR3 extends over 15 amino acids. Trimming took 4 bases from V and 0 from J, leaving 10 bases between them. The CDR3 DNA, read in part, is TGTGCCAGCAGCCCCGGACAATTTAACTATGCTGAGCAGTTC. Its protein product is CASSPGQFNYAEQF. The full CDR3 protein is CASSPGQFNYAEQFF.

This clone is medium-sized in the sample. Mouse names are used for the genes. The DNA read from the CDR3 is TGTGCCAGCAGCCAATGGGGTATTTCCAACGAAAGATTATTT. This codes for CASSQWGISNERLF. The whole CDR3 protein is CASSQWGISNERLFF. The V gene is TRBV2, the J gene TRBJ1-4; D remains unclear. Read coverage stops 1 residue before the CDR3 terminus; the germline J gene supplies the remainder. The germline gives CDR1 LGHNA, CDR2 YSYQKL. V lost 2 bases to trimming and J lost 0 bases, with 7 bases between them. This CDR3 contains 15 residues.

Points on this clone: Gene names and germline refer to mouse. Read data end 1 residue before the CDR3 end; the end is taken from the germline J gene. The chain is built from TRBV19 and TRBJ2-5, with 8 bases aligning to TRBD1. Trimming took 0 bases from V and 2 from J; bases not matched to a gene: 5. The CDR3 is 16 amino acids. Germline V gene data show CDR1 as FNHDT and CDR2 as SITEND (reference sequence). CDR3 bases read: TGTGCCAGCAGTATAGGGACAGGGAGCGCCCAAGACACCCAGTAC. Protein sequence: CASSIGTGSAQDTQY. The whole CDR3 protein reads CASSIGTGSAQDTQYF.

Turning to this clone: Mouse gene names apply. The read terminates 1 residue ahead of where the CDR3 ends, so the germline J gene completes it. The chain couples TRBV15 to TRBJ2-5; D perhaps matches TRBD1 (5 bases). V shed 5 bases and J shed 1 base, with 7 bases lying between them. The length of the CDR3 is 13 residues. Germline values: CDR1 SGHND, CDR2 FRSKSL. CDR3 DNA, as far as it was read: TGTGCCAGCAGTCTGACAGACCAAGACACCCAGTAC. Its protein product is CASSLTDQDTQY. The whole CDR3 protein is CASSLTDQDTQYF.